This T cell receptor (beta chain) was retrieved from a study of shared T cell receptors in the human thymus. The germline V gene has CDR1 SNHLY and CDR2 FYNNEI. Germline trimming cut 6 bases from V and 4 bases from J; bases unmatched to any gene: 7. The CDR3 has 15 amino acids. Profiled with immunoSEQ multiplex PCR; TCRdb holds only in-frame clones, not every one. The sample has 65,000 to 70,000 clones; 90% to 95% are singletons. This sequence was found in a human donor. The specimen sequenced was thymocytes. The rearrangement joins TRBV2 to TRBJ2-1, with TRBD2 matching 9 bases. Here the CDR3 reads CASRRLAASYNEQFF. The CDR3 DNA is TGTGCCAGCAGGAGACTAGCGGCCAGTTACAATGAGCAGTTCTTC.